Given below is one T cell receptor beta chain in context. One end of the junction fails to match germline, which may point to a read error. The data were produced by immunoSEQ multiplex PCR, yet TCRdb's version contains in-frame clones alone and is incomplete. The table lists approximately 530,000 clones, 85% to 90% of them singletons. This sample was taken from a study of blood T cell repertoires in COVID-19. Study background: Some COVID-19 samples were acute and others convalescent; all came from the United States, Italy and Spain. T cells, B-cell-depleted T cells, or PBMCs supplied cDNA or gDNA.

This CDR3 comprises 13 residues. Germline CDR1 SNHLY, CDR2 FYNNEI. The specimen was peripheral blood. The receptor was derived from a woman in her fifties or sixties with COVID-19, enrolled during active disease. The V and J genes are TRBV2 and TRBJ2-1; 9 positions agree with TRBD2. This CDR3 reads CASSVYRAGGTVF. DNA of the CDR3: TGTGCCAGCAGTGTATATAGAGCGGGGGGCACGGTCTTC.